The sequence of this T cell receptor beta chain was determined in a study of breast tumors, draining lymph nodes, adjacent tissues. Study-wide results and limits: Data only fit, rather than demonstrated, lymph node origin of most tumor T cells.

With respect to this clonotype: No antigen is known for it.

TCRdb used MiXCR to reprocess the multiplex PCR reads, holding one entry per CDR3 protein. The table shows 150,000 to 200,000 distinct CDR3 sequences, with 30% to 35% occurring only once. Samples came from axillary lymph nodes draining the breast cancer. This receptor was obtained from a female donor with breast cancer. Some clones in this sample may be carry-over from other donors' samples. Sequences were obtained from axillary lymph node tissue.

The CDR3 region has the DNA TGTGCCAGCAGCTCTTCCGGGGGCAGAGCCACAGATACGCAGTATTTT. This gives the protein CASSSSGGRATDTQYF. V is TRBV7-9 and J is TRBJ2-3; the D gene could be TRBD1 or TRBD2 (6 bases each). This CDR3 comprises 16 residues. Per the germline V gene, CDR1 is SEHNR and CDR2 is FQNEAQ (reference sequence). Trimming shortened V by 4 bases and J by 2 bases, and 16 bases separated the two germline ends.